A selection of T cell receptor beta chains follows, all from one sample in a study of T cells in Graves' hyperthyroidism and ophthalmopathy. One entry per CDR3 protein results from TCRdb running MiXCR on the multiplex PCR reads. This sample has more than 600,000 distinct CDR3 sequences, with about 16% found just once. Material for sequencing was blood. Receptor source: a man younger than 30 with Graves' hyperthyroidism. The CDR3 runs from the conserved cysteine through the conserved F or W. The D gene is left open where the match is weak. Clone size appears in some rows only: once, few, many, or a class for an expanded clone.

j_call: TRBJ1-2
clone_size: many
v_call: TRBV28
d_call: .
cdr3_nt: TGTGCCAGCAGTGGTAGGGATAACTATGGCTACACCTTC
cdr3_aa: CASSGRDNYGYTF

j_call: TRBJ1-1
clone_size: many
v_call: TRBV28
d_call: .
cdr3_nt: TGTGCCAGCAGTTTAAAGATCCAGGGAGGGCCTGAAGCTTTCTTT
cdr3_aa: CASSLKIQGGPEAFF

j_call: TRBJ2-1
clone_size: many
v_call: TRBV28
d_call: TRBD2
cdr3_nt: TGTGCCAGCAGTTCACAGGCCTGGCGGGAGTTTCATGAGCAGTTCTTC
cdr3_aa: CASSSQAWREFHEQFF

j_call: TRBJ2-1
clone_size: .
v_call: TRBV6-1
d_call: .
cdr3_nt: TGTGCCAGCACCCCCCCGCCGCCCAACAATGAGCAGTTCTTC
cdr3_aa: CASTPPPPNNEQFF

j_call: TRBJ2-7
clone_size: many
v_call: TRBV7-3
d_call: .
cdr3_nt: TGTGCCAGCAGCATGTGGGACGGTCGTTACGAGCAGTACTTC
cdr3_aa: CASSMWDGRYEQYF

j_call: TRBJ2-3
clone_size: .
v_call: TRBV20-1
d_call: TRBD1
cdr3_nt: TGCAGTGCTAGAGATCCACAGGGGGCTGGAGATACGCAGTATTTT
cdr3_aa: CSARDPQGAGDTQYF

j_call: TRBJ2-1
clone_size: few
v_call: TRBV30
d_call: .
cdr3_nt: TGTGCCTGGAGTGGCCCGAGAAATGAGCAGTTCTTC
cdr3_aa: CAWSGPRNEQFF

j_call: TRBJ2-7
clone_size: .
v_call: TRBV6-9
d_call: .
cdr3_nt: TGCGCCGGGAGAGGGAACATCTGCGAGCAGTACTTC
cdr3_aa: CAGRGNICEQYF

j_call: TRBJ2-1
clone_size: few
v_call: TRBV7-8
d_call: TRBD2
cdr3_nt: TGTGCCAGCAGTCCTCGACCGACTAGCGGGAGGTTTGAATGCGAGCAGTTCTTC
cdr3_aa: CASSPRPTSGRFECEQFF

j_call: TRBJ2-2
clone_size: few
v_call: TRBV12-3/TRBV12-4
d_call: .
cdr3_nt: TGTGCCAGCAGTTTCGTCAGGGCCGGGGAGCTGTTTTTT
cdr3_aa: CASSFVRAGELFF

j_call: TRBJ2-3
clone_size: many
v_call: TRBV7-8
d_call: TRBD2
cdr3_nt: TGTGCCAGCAGCTTTCCTCGACTAGCGGGAGGGTTCACAGATACGCAGTATTTT
cdr3_aa: CASSFPRLAGGFTDTQYF

j_call: TRBJ2-1
clone_size: .
v_call: TRBV5-1
d_call: .
cdr3_nt: TGCGCCAGCTCTGAGGGTCCTAGCGGGACAGGCAATGAGCAGTTCTTC
cdr3_aa: CASSEGPSGTGNEQFF

j_call: TRBJ2-7
clone_size: many
v_call: TRBV29-1
d_call: TRBD1
cdr3_nt: TGCAGCGTTGTAAACAGGGGAGTTCTGTACGAGCAGTACTTC
cdr3_aa: CSVVNRGVLYEQYF

j_call: TRBJ2-7
clone_size: many
v_call: TRBV6-1
d_call: .
cdr3_nt: TGTGCCAGCAGTGAAGCGCTGGGGGTCCCCGCCGTGCGGTACTTC
cdr3_aa: CASSEALGVPAVRYF

j_call: TRBJ2-1
clone_size: few
v_call: TRBV30
d_call: TRBD2
cdr3_nt: TGTGCCTGGGGGGGGGGAGGCTACAATGAGCAGTTCTTC
cdr3_aa: CAWGGGGYNEQFF

j_call: TRBJ2-2
clone_size: .
v_call: TRBV7-3
d_call: .
cdr3_nt: TGTGCCAGCACCTCGGGCGGGGAGCTGTTTTTT
cdr3_aa: CASTSGGELFF

j_call: TRBJ2-1
clone_size: many
v_call: TRBV20-1
d_call: TRBD2
cdr3_nt: TGCAGTGCGCGGACTAGCGGAGTATTCAATGAGCAGTTCTTC
cdr3_aa: CSARTSGVFNEQFF

j_call: TRBJ2-1
clone_size: .
v_call: TRBV10-3
d_call: TRBD2
cdr3_nt: TGTGCCATCAGTGAATTCAGCGGGAGGGCCTATGAGCAGTTCTTC
cdr3_aa: CAISEFSGRAYEQFF

j_call: TRBJ2-5
clone_size: few
v_call: TRBV15
d_call: TRBD2
cdr3_nt: TGTGCCACCAGCAGAGGACTAGCGGGAGCGTGGGAGACCCAGTACTTC
cdr3_aa: CATSRGLAGAWETQYF

j_call: TRBJ2-7
clone_size: few
v_call: TRBV6-1
d_call: .
cdr3_nt: TGTGCCAGCACACTATTCCGGGACGGGACCTACGAGCAGTACTTC
cdr3_aa: CASTLFRDGTYEQYF

j_call: TRBJ2-7
clone_size: many
v_call: TRBV7-2
d_call: .
cdr3_nt: TGTGCCAGCAGTCTGGTGGGGGGCTCCTACGAGCAGTACTTC
cdr3_aa: CASSLVGGSYEQYF

j_call: TRBJ1-6
clone_size: .
v_call: TRBV30
d_call: .
cdr3_nt: TGTGCCTGGCAGGGACGGAATAATTCACCCCTCCACTTT
cdr3_aa: CAWQGRNNSPLHF

j_call: TRBJ2-3
clone_size: many
v_call: TRBV12-3/TRBV12-4
d_call: .
cdr3_nt: TGTGCCAGCAGTATCCGGGAGATAGATACGCAGTATTTT
cdr3_aa: CASSIREIDTQYF

j_call: TRBJ1-2
clone_size: many
v_call: TRBV28
d_call: .
cdr3_nt: TGTGCCAGCGGGCAGGCAAACTATGGCTACACCTTC
cdr3_aa: CASGQANYGYTF

j_call: TRBJ2-7
clone_size: .
v_call: TRBV15
d_call: .
cdr3_nt: TGTGCCACCAGCAGAGGACCGGACGAGCAGTACTTC
cdr3_aa: CATSRGPDEQYF